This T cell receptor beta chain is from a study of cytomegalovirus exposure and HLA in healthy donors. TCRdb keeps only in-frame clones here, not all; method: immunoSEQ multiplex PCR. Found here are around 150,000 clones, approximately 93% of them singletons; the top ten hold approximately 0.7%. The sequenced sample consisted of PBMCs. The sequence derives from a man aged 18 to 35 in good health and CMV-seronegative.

The CDR3 reads CAISDLGQGTGNTIYF. DNA of the CDR3: TGTGCCATCAGTGATCTGGGACAGGGCACTGGAAACACCATATATTTT. V usage is TRBV10-3 and J usage is TRBJ1-3; 9 nucleotides agree with TRBD1. The CDR3 spans 16 residues. The germline V gene encodes CDR1 ENHRY and CDR2 SYGVKD. Losses at the gene ends were 3 bases for V and 2 bases for J; bases not matched to a gene: 5.